These 22 T cell receptor beta chains came from one sample sequenced in a study of breast tumors, draining lymph nodes, adjacent tissues. TCRdb itself ran the multiplex PCR reads through MiXCR, one entry per CDR3 protein. The sample contains about 180,000 distinct CDR3 sequences, about 33% of which appear only once. Samples came from axillary lymph nodes draining the breast cancer. Sequencing used axillary lymph node tissue. The source of these receptors is a female donor with breast cancer. Some clones in this sample may be carry-over from other donors' samples.

This clonotype was observed at least ten times. CDR3 in DNA: TGTGCCCATTCCGGGACCGGTGAGCAGTTCTTC. This codes for CAHSGTGEQFF. The chain couples TRBV30 to TRBJ2-1; tentatively, D is TRBD1 or TRBD2 (5 bases each). V lost 8 bases and J 9 bases, leaving 14 bases between the germline ends. CDR3 length: 11 amino acids. The germline gives CDR1 GTSNPN, CDR2 SVGIG (reference sequence).

The chain joins TRBV7-2 to TRBJ2-3, with TRBD2 identical over 13 bases. The germline CDR1 and CDR2 sequences are SGHTA and FQGNSA. This CDR3 is built from 16 residues. After removal of 5 bases from V and 11 bases from J, the junction contained 13 bases not matched to a gene. The CDR3 DNA is TGTGCCAGCAGCCAAACTAGCGGGAGGGGGTACAATGAGCAGTATTTT. Encoded protein: CASSQTSGRGYNEQYF. The variable domain in full, completed from reference TRBV7-2 and TRBJ2-3, reads GAGVSQSPSNKVTEKGKDVELRCDPISGHTALYWYRQSLGQGLEFLIYFQGNSAPDKSGLPSDRFSAERTGGSVSTLTIQRTQQEDSAVYLCASSQTSGRGYNEQYFGPGTRLTVL.

Ten or more counts support this clonotype. The chain recombines TRBV12-3 or TRBV12-4 with TRBJ2-3; D ambiguous. The CDR3 is 14 amino acids. V dropped 3 bases and J dropped 4 bases, with 11 bases sitting between them. Here the CDR3 DNA reads TGTGCCAGCAGTTTGGGCGGAACCTCAGATACGCAGTATTTT. This sequence encodes CASSLGGTSDTQYF.

This clonotype was counted at least ten times. V gene TRBV10-2 combines with J gene TRBJ2-7, with D perhaps matching TRBD2 (6 bases). Germline CDR1 and CDR2: WSHSY and SAAADI. CDR3 size: 13 residues. V was shortened by 9 bases and J by 3 bases, with 15 bases between the two germline ends. The CDR3: CASYGGNFYEQYF. The CDR3 nucleotides read TGCGCCAGTTACGGCGGGAATTTCTACGAGCAGTACTTC.

The chain combines TRBV7-3 with TRBJ2-1, with 8 bases aligning to TRBD2. After removal of 5 bases from V and 6 bases from J, the junction contained 24 bases not matched to a gene. The CDR3 sequence is 20 residues long. Germline V CDR1 and CDR2: SGHTA, FQGTGA. The CDR3 here is CASSLKAWSVTGTRANEQFF. The CDR3 DNA reads as TGTGCCAGCAGCCTGAAGGCCTGGAGTGTAACTGGGACTAGGGCCAATGAGCAGTTCTTC.

This clonotype was seen a handful of times. A much more abundant neighbour one base away suggests this may be a read error. The gene calls are TRBV24-1 and TRBJ2-1, with D perhaps TRBD1 (5 bases). Germline loops: CDR1 KGHDR, CDR2 SFDVKD. The length of the CDR3 is 13 residues. The V and J ends lost 12 bases and 8 bases respectively, with 19 bases between them. The CDR3 DNA sequence: TGTGCCGTCAGTGGACGGCAGGGTGATGAGCAGTTCTTC. Encoded protein: CAVSGRQGDEQFF.

This clonotype was picked up a small number of times. A much larger clone differs by one base, so this may be a read error. This CDR3 is missing its conserved last phenylalanine or tryptophan, likely due to a read error. This chain uses TRBV2 with TRBJ2-5, with TRBD2 as a possible D gene (6 bases). The germline V gene encodes CDR1 SNHLY and CDR2 FYNNEI. Trimming removed 8 bases from V and 5 bases from J, with 9 bases in between. The CDR3 runs to 11 residues. The CDR3 loop is CASVGGETQYL. The CDR3 coding sequence is TGTGCCAGCGTCGGGGGTGAGACCCAGTACCTC.

The chain joins TRBV28 to TRBJ1-4; no clear D. The V end lost 3 bases, the J end lost 3 bases, and 11 bases lay between the germline ends. This CDR3 is built from 15 residues. CDR1 and CDR2 (germline): MDHEN, SYDVKM. The CDR3 sequence is CASSFIGSSNEKLFF. The CDR3 DNA follows: TGTGCCAGCAGTTTTATCGGCAGTTCTAATGAAAAACTGTTTTTT.

The table lists this clonotype with many counts. The CDR3 bases are TGCGCCAGCAAACTTGATTACGAGCAGTACTTC. As protein: CASKLDYEQYF. This sequence joins TRBV5-1 and TRBJ2-7; D not resolved. CDR1 is SGHRS, CDR2 YFSETQ, per germline. The CDR3 consists of 11 residues. V was trimmed by 6 bases and J by 4 bases, leaving 8 bases between them.

This clonotype has a count of ten or more. The chain carries TRBV20-1 and TRBJ2-5; 7 bases fit TRBD1. The germline CDR1 and CDR2 sequences are DFQATT and SNEGSKA (reference sequence). Germline trimming cut 6 bases from V and 0 bases from J; bases unmatched to any gene: 10. This CDR3 is built from 15 residues. The CDR3 protein is CSAKRGQVNQETQYF. In nucleotides, the CDR3 is TGCAGTGCGAAGAGAGGACAGGTCAACCAAGAGACCCAGTACTTC.

This clonotype showed up many times. The chain recombines TRBV20-1 with TRBJ2-1, with 11 positions matching TRBD2. The germline V gene has CDR1 DFQATT and CDR2 SNEGSKA (reference sequence). V shed 6 bases, J shed 7 bases, and the junction held 14 bases outside the gene matches. This CDR3 has 16 residues. CDR3 region: CSALNPTSGVGNEQFF. CDR3 nucleotides: TGCAGTGCCCTAAACCCGACTAGCGGGGTGGGGAATGAGCAGTTCTTC.

With regard to this clonotype: Mismatch with germline at one junction end may stem from a read error. This chain connects TRBV12-3 or TRBV12-4 to TRBJ2-1; D is perhaps TRBD1 (6 bases). CDR3 length equals 11 residues. CDR3 in DNA: TGTGTCAGCAGGCCTAGGGGGGAGCAGTTCTTC. Translating gives CVSRPRGEQFF.

This chain uses TRBV6-6 with TRBJ1-2, with D perhaps matching TRBD1 (6 bases). The CDR3 runs 15 residues. V lost 4 bases and J 3 bases, leaving 15 bases between the germline ends. Germline CDR1 and CDR2: MNHNY and SVGAGI (reference sequence). In DNA, the CDR3 is TGTGCCAGCAGTTCTATGGGGGGGCCAGACTATGGCTACACCTTC. Translated, it gives CASSSMGGPDYGYTF.

In the case of this clonotype: A clone one base away is much larger, so this may be a read error. The chain employs TRBV30 and TRBJ2-2, with unresolved D. Trimming removed 8 bases at V and 8 bases at J, with 15 bases between. CDR1 and CDR2 from the germline V gene are GTSNPN and SVGIG (reference sequence). CDR3 length equals 12 residues. In DNA form, the CDR3 reads TGTGCCGGCCAGTGGGCCTCTGGGGAGCTGTTTTTT. Residues: CAGQWASGELFF. Full variable domain (remainder filled in from reference TRBV30 and TRBJ2-2): SQTIHQWPATLVQPVGSPLSLECTVEGTSNPNLYWYRQAAGRGLQLLFYSVGIGQISSEVPQNLSASRPQDRQFILSSKKLLLSDSGFYLCAGQWASGELFFGEGSRLTVL.

The sample holds many counts of this clonotype. The chain is built from TRBV9 and TRBJ2-5; TRBD1 agrees at 8 bases. V gave up 4 bases and J gave up 2 bases; unmatched junction bases: 4. This CDR3 region has 14 residues. CDR1 is SGDLS, CDR2 YYNGEE, per germline. The CDR3 region has the DNA TGTGCCAGCAGCACCCGGGACAGGCAAGAGACCCAGTACTTC. Its translation: CASSTRDRQETQYF. Full variable domain (remainder filled in from reference TRBV9 and TRBJ2-5): DSGVTQTPKHLITATGQRVTLRCSPRSGDLSVYWYQQSLDQGLQFLIQYYNGEERAKGNILERFSAQQFPDLHSELNLSSLELGDSALYFCASSTRDRQETQYFGPGTRLLVL.

This clonotype has just a few counts. Given a much more abundant clone one base away, this may be a read error. The V and J genes are TRBV20-1 and TRBJ1-2, with no clear D. Deletions cut 6 bases from V and 7 bases from J, with 21 bases between. This CDR3 has 14 residues. From germline, CDR1 is DFQATT and CDR2 SNEGSKA (reference sequence). The CDR3 protein is CSAPLEVPFSGYTF. DNA of the CDR3: TGCAGTGCCCCCCTGGAGGTCCCCTTCTCTGGCTACACCTTC.

This chain uses TRBV11-2 with TRBJ2-3, with 9 positions matching TRBD1. V lost 5 bases and J lost 11; bases outside the gene matches: 17. CDR1 and CDR2 from the germline V gene are SGHAT and FQNNGV. The CDR3 length is 16 residues. As DNA, the CDR3 is TGTGCCAGCAGCCCTATAACAGGGGGCGTTAACAATGAGCAGTATTTT. It yields the protein CASSPITGGVNNEQYF.

This clonotype was picked up many times. This chain joins TRBV20-1 and TRBJ2-1; 8 bases are a match to TRBD2. Germline assignment: CDR1 DFQATT and CDR2 SNEGSKA (reference sequence). The V gene end was trimmed by 1 base and the J gene end by 6 bases; junction bases not matched to a gene: 17. This CDR3 contains 18 residues. The CDR3 spells CSARGDAPGSGIFNEQFF. As DNA, the CDR3 is TGCAGTGCTAGAGGGGACGCTCCAGGTAGCGGGATTTTCAATGAGCAGTTCTTC.

This clonotype was detected ten times or more. The chain combines TRBV4-1 with TRBJ2-7; tentative D call: TRBD2 (5 bases). The CDR3 contains 14 residues. Germline lookup yields CDR1 MGHRA and CDR2 YSYEKL. Trimming pared 0 bases from V and 4 bases from J, leaving 10 bases between. CDR3 DNA sequence: TGCGCCAGCAGCCAAGATGGAGGAGAATACGAGCAGTACTTC. It codes for CASSQDGGEYEQYF.

This clonotype was recorded at least ten times. V usage is TRBV9 and J usage is TRBJ1-5, with TRBD1 as a possible D gene (6 bases). V lost 4 bases, J lost 3 bases, and 11 bases lay in between. This CDR3 contains 14 residues. Germline CDR1 reads SGDLS; CDR2 reads YYNGEE. CDR3 sequence reads: CASSLTGHNQPQHF. CDR3 nucleotide sequence: TGTGCCAGCAGCTTGACGGGACACAATCAGCCCCAGCATTTT.

This clonotype was counted a few times. The rearrangement joins TRBV12-5 to TRBJ1-1; D remains ambiguous. This CDR3 has 15 amino acids. In germline, CDR1 is LGHNT, CDR2 FRNRAP. The ends were cut back, 6 bases at V and 3 bases at J, with 17 bases in the middle. The CDR3 is CASGPIGRLDTEAFF. Here the CDR3 DNA reads TGTGCTAGTGGCCCCATAGGGAGGTTGGACACTGAAGCTTTCTTT. Looking up the rest from reference TRBV12-5 and TRBJ1-1 gives the full variable domain: DARVTQTPRHKVTEMGQEVTMRCQPILGHNTVFWYRQTMMQGLELLAYFRNRAPLDDSGMPKDRFSAEMPDATLATLKIQPSEPRDSAVYFCASGPIGRLDTEAFFGQGTRLTVV.

There are many counts of this clonotype. This chain links TRBV19 with TRBJ2-3; TRBD2 aligns across 9 bases. Trimming at V came to 5 bases and at J to 2 bases, leaving 20 bases not matched to a gene. Germline CDR1 reads LNHDA; CDR2 reads SQIVND (reference sequence). This CDR3 region has 20 residues. The CDR3 loop reads CASSGRKGAGGPIPTDTQYF. The CDR3 DNA reads TGTGCCAGTAGTGGCCGGAAAGGGGCGGGAGGGCCAATTCCCACAGATACGCAGTATTTT.